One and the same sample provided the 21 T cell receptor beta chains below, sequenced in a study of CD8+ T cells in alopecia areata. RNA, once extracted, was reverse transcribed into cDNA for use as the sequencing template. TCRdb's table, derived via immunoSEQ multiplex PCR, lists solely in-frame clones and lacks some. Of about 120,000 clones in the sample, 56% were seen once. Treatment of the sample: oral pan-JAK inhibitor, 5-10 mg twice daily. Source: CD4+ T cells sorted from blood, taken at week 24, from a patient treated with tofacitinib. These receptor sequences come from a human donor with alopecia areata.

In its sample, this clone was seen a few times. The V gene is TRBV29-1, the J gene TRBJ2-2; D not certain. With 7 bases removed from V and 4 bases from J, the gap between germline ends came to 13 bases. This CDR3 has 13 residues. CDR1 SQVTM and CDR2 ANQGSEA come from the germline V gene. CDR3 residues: CSGRLAGTGELFF. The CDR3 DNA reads TGCAGCGGTCGACTGGCCGGCACCGGGGAGCTGTTTTTT.

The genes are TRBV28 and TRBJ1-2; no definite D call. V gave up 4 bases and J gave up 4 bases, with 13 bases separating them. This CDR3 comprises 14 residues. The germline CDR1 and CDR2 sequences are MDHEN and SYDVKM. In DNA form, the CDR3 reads TGTGCCAGCAGTTACACCCCCGGCGGCTATGGCTACACCTTC. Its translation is CASSYTPGGYGYTF.

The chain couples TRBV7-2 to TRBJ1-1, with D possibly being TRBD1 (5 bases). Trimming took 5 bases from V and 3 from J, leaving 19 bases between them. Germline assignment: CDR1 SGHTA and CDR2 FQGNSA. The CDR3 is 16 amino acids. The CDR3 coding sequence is TGTGCCAGCAGCACCTTGACCGGGGTGGGGGACACTGAAGCTTTCTTT. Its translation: CASSTLTGVGDTEAFF.

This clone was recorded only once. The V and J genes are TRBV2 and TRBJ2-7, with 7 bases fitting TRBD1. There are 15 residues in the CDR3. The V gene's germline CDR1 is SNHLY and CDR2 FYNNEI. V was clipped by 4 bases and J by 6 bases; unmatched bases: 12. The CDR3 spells CASSAAGTAVSEQYF. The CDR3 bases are TGTGCCAGCAGTGCAGCCGGGACAGCAGTATCCGAGCAGTACTTC.

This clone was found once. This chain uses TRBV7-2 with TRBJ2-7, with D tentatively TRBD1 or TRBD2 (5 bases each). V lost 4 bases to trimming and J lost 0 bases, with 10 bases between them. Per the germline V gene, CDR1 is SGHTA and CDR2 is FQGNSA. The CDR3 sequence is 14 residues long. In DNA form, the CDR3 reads TGTGCCAGCAGCTGGGACGCGAGCTCCTACGAGCAGTACTTC. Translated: CASSWDASSYEQYF.

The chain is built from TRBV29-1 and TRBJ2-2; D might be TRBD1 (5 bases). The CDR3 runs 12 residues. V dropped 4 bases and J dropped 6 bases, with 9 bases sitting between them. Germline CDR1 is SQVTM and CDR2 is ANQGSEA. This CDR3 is CSVVAGSGELFF. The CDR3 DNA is TGCAGCGTTGTCGCAGGGTCCGGGGAGCTGTTTTTT.

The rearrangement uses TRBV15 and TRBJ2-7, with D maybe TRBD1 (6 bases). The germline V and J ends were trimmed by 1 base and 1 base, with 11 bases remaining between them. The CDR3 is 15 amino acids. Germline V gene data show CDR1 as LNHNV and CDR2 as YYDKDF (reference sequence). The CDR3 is CATSRGRQASYEQYF. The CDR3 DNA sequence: TGTGCCACCAGCAGAGGAAGACAGGCGTCCTACGAGCAGTACTTC.

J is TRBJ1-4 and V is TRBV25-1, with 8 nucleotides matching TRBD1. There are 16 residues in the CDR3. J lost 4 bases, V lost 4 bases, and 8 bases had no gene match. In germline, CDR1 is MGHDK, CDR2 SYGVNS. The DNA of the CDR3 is TGTGCCAGCAGTGGGATCGGACAGGGTCGTAATGAAAAACTGTTTTTT. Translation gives CASSGIGQGRNEKLFF.

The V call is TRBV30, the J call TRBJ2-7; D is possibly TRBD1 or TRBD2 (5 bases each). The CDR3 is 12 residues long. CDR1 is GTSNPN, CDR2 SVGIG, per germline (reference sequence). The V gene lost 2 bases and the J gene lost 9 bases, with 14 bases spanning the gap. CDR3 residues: CAWSPTDGGQYF. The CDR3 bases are TGTGCCTGGAGTCCGACGGATGGGGGGCAGTACTTC.

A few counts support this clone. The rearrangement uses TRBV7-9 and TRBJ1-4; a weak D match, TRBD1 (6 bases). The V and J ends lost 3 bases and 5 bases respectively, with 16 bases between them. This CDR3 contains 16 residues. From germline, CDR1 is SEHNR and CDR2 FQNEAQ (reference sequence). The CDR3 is CASSFGQGRGNEKLFF. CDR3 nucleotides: TGTGCCAGCAGCTTTGGCCAGGGGAGAGGGAATGAAAAACTGTTTTTT.

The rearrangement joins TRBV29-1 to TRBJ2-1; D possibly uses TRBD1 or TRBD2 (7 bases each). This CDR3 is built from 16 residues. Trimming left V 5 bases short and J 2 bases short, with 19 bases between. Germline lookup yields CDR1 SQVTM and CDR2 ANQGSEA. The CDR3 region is CSVPGTRGGAYNEQFF. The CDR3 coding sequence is TGCAGCGTTCCCGGGACCAGGGGGGGAGCCTACAATGAGCAGTTCTTC.

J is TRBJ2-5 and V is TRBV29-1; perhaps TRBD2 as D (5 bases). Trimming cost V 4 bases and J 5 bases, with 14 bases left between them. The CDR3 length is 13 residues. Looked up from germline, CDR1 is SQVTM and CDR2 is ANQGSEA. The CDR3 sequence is CSVVRGSGETQYF. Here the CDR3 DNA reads TGCAGCGTTGTTCGAGGGTCCGGTGAGACCCAGTACTTC.

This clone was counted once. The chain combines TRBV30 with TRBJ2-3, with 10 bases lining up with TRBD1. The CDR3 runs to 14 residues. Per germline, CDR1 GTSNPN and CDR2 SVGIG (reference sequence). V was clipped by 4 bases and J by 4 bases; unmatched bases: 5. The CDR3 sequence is CAWNDRGRSDTQYF. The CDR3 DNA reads TGTGCCTGGAACGACAGGGGGCGTTCAGATACGCAGTATTTT.

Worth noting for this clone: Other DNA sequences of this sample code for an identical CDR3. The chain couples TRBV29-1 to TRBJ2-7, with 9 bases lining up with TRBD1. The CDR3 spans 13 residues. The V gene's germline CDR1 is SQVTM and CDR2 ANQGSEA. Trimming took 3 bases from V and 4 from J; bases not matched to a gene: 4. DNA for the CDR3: TGCAGCGTTGAGGCGGGACAGGGTTACGAGCAGTACTTC. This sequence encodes CSVEAGQGYEQYF.

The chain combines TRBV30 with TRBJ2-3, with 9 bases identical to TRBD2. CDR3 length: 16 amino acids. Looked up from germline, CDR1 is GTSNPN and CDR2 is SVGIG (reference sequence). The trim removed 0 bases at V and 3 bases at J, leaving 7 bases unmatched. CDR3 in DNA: TGTGCCTGGAGTGTTACCCGTGGACTAGCGACAGATACGCAGTATTTT. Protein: CAWSVTRGLATDTQYF. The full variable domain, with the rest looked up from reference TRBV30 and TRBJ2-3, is SQTIHQWPATLVQPVGSPLSLECTVEGTSNPNLYWYRQAAGRGLQLLFYSVGIGQISSEVPQNLSASRPQDRQFILSSKKLLLSDSGFYLCAWSVTRGLATDTQYFGPGTRLTVL.

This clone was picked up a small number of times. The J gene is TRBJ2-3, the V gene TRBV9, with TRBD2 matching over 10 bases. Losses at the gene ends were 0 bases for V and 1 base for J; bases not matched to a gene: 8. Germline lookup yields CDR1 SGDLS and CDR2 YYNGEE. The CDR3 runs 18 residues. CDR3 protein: CASSVGTSGRTRTDTQYF. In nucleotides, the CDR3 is TGTGCCAGCAGCGTAGGGACTAGCGGAAGAACCCGCACAGATACGCAGTATTTT.

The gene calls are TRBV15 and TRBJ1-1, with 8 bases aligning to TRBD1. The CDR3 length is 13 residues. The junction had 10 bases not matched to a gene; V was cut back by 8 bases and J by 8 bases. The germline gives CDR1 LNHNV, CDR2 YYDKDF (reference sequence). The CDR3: CATRELTGEEAFF. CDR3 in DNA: TGTGCCACCCGAGAGCTGACAGGGGAGGAAGCTTTCTTT.

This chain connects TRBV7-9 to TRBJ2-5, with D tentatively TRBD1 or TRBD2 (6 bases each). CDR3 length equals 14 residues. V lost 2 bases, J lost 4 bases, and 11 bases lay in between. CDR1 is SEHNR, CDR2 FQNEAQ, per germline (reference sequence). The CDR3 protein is CASSLQQGGETQYF. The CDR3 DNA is TGTGCCAGCAGCTTACAACAGGGAGGAGAGACCCAGTACTTC.

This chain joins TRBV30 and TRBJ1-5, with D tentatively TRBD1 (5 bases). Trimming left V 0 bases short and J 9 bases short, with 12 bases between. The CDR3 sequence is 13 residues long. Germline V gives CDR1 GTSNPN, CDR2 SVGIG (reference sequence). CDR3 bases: TGTGCCTGGAGTGTACGGGACGGTGCGCCCCAGCATTTT. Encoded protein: CAWSVRDGAPQHF.

This chain's CDR3 is CASSLYPAGSYEQYF. In DNA form, the CDR3 reads TGTGCCAGCAGCTTGTATCCCGCAGGGAGTTACGAGCAGTACTTC. The chain employs TRBV5-6 and TRBJ2-7; either TRBD1 or TRBD2 may fit D (5 bases each). The V gene lost 1 base and the J gene lost 4 bases, with 15 bases spanning the gap. The CDR3 length is 15 residues. Looked up from germline, CDR1 is SGHDT and CDR2 is YYEEEE.

The CDR3 protein is CASSRRTTTTDTQYF. CDR3 DNA sequence: TGTGCCAGCAGCCGCAGGACTACGACCACAGATACGCAGTATTTT. The chain combines TRBV7-2 with TRBJ2-3; possible D gene TRBD2, 6 bases. The CDR3 contains 15 residues. V lost 5 bases to trimming and J lost 2 bases, with 14 bases between them. Germline V gene data show CDR1 as SGHTA and CDR2 as FQGNSA.